This is a list of T cell receptor beta chains from one sample in a study of T-cell reconstitution after alpha-beta-depleted transplantation in children. One entry per CDR3 protein, called by TCRdb with MiXCR from the PCR reads. In the table there are around 240,000 distinct CDR3 sequences, around 8% of which are singletons. The input for sequencing was PBMCs, mostly from graft donor cells, taken 180 days after TCRalphabeta/CD19-depleted stem cell transplant. The receptors were gathered from a male patient aged 5 to 17 who had a stem cell transplant for acute lymphoblastic leukemia, so the T cells may come from the graft donor. The CDR3 runs from the conserved cysteine through the conserved F or W. D genes are given only for firm matches. Clone size is stated in some rows and not others, as once, few, many or a class when expanded.

>TRBJ1-1|NA|few|TRBV2
TGTGCCAGCAGTGAGGGTGGGGGGAACACTGAAGCTTTCTTT
CASSEGGGNTEAFF
>TRBJ2-7|NA|many|TRBV27
TGTGCCAGCAGTTCCCCCGGGACTCGTTTGGCCGAGCAGTACTTC
CASSSPGTRLAEQYF
>TRBJ2-5|NA|many|TRBV6-5
TGTGCCAGCAGTTATCTTACCACCTCAAGGGAAGAGACCCAGTACTTC
CASSYLTTSREETQYF
>TRBJ2-2|TRBD2|many|TRBV20-1
TGCAGTGCTAGAGGGTGGACTAGCGGTAACACCGGGGAGCTGTTTTTT
CSARGWTSGNTGELFF
>TRBJ2-4|NA|many|TRBV7-9
TGTGCCAGCAGCTTAGTTGTTGACTGGGCCGTGGGAAACATTCAGTACTTC
CASSLVVDWAVGNIQYF
>TRBJ2-5|NA|few|TRBV7-3
TGTGCCAGCAGCTTAACCGGACACGGGGAGACCCAGTACTTC
CASSLTGHGETQYF
>TRBJ2-7|TRBD1|many|TRBV19
TGTGCCAGTAGTGCCGGGACAGGGCTCTACGAGCAGTACTTC
CASSAGTGLYEQYF
>TRBJ2-7|NA|many|TRBV13
TGTGCCAGCAGCCCAGACAGAGTCTCCTACGAGCAGTACTTC
CASSPDRVSYEQYF
>TRBJ2-2|NA|NA|TRBV2
TGTGCCAGCAGTGTGTGGGGGGTAGGGACCGGGGAGCTGTTTTTT
CASSVWGVGTGELFF
>TRBJ2-5|TRBD2|many|TRBV29-1
TGCAGCGTCCACCCCAGGACTAGCGGGGGGTATCAAGAGACCCAGTACTTC
CSVHPRTSGGYQETQYF
>TRBJ2-5|NA|many|TRBV4-3
TGCGCCAGCAGCCAAGGAGGGGGGTCATGGGAGACCCAGTACTTC
CASSQGGGSWETQYF
>TRBJ2-1|TRBD2|many|TRBV5-6
TGTGCCAGCAGCTTGGGGGGACTAGCAAACTTCTGGCGGTTCTTC
CASSLGGLANFWRFF
>TRBJ1-2|NA|NA|TRBV18
TGTGCCAGCTCACCCACAGGGTTCCGTGGCTACACCTTC
CASSPTGFRGYTF
>TRBJ2-2|TRBD2|many|TRBV15
TGTGCCTCCACCGGGAGGACCGGGGAGCTGTTTTTT
CASTGRTGELFF
>TRBJ2-1|TRBD2|many|TRBV2
TGTGCCAGCAGACCCCCGGGGACTACTGAGCAGTTCTTC
CASRPPGTTEQFF
>TRBJ2-3|NA|many|TRBV6-6
TGTGCCAGCAGTACCCCAGATACGCAGTATTTT
CASSTPDTQYF
>TRBJ1-2|NA|many|TRBV12-3/TRBV12-4
TGTGCCAGCAGTTTCGCTTCAGGGCAGGGCTACACCTTC
CASSFASGQGYTF
>TRBJ2-7|NA|many|TRBV21-1
TGTGCCAGCAGCAAAGGGGGGCCTCCGAGCTCCTACGAGCAGTACTTC
CASSKGGPPSSYEQYF
>TRBJ2-3|TRBD2|many|TRBV12-3/TRBV12-4
TGTGCCAGCAGTCTAGCGGGGTTCACAGATACGCAGTATTTT
CASSLAGFTDTQYF
>TRBJ2-5|NA|many|TRBV18
TGTGCCAGCTCACCGCGAAAACAAGAGACCCAGTACTTC
CASSPRKQETQYF
>TRBJ1-2|TRBD1|many|TRBV28
TGTGCCAGCAGTTTGACAGGGTACTATGGCTACACCTTC
CASSLTGYYGYTF
>TRBJ1-2|TRBD1|many|TRBV5-4
TGTGCCAGCAGCTCGGAAAACAGGGGGCATGGCTACACCTTC
CASSSENRGHGYTF
>TRBJ1-1|NA|many|TRBV11-2
TGTGCCAGCAATCATCAAAAGCTTATGGACGGGGCTTTCTTT
CASNHQKLMDGAFF
>TRBJ2-3|NA|many|TRBV20-1
TGCAGTGCTAGAGATCTGATGTATACGCAGTATTTT
CSARDLMYTQYF
>TRBJ2-6|NA|many|TRBV5-1
TGCGCCAGCAGCTTGGTGGCAGACAGCTCTGGGGCCAACGTCCTGACTTTC
CASSLVADSSGANVLTF
>TRBJ2-5|NA|NA|TRBV18
TGTGCCAGCTCAACCCAGACCGAGACCCAGTACTTC
CASSTQTETQYF
>TRBJ2-1|NA|many|TRBV11-2
TGTGCCAGCAGCTTGCAAAGCTCCTACAATGAGCAGTTCTTC
CASSLQSSYNEQFF
>TRBJ1-5|NA|many|TRBV20-1
TGCAGTGCTAGATGGGGGTGGAATCAGCCCCAGCATTTT
CSARWGWNQPQHF
>TRBJ2-2|NA|many|TRBV27
TGTGCCAGCAGTTTTTTGGGCGGCCTGAACACCGGGGAGCTGTTTTTT
CASSFLGGLNTGELFF
>TRBJ1-2|TRBD1|many|TRBV7-9
TGTGCCAGCAGCTTAGCGCGGGACAGGGGCGGCTACACCTTC
CASSLARDRGGYTF
>TRBJ2-1|NA|many|TRBV7-6
TGTGCCAGCAGCTCAAACCCCGGGGAGCAGTTCTTC
CASSSNPGEQFF
>TRBJ2-3|TRBD1|many|TRBV7-9
TGTGCCAGCAGCTTCGACCCCGGACAGGGGACAGATACGCAGTATTTT
CASSFDPGQGTDTQYF
>TRBJ2-3|NA|many|TRBV5-1
TGCGCCAGCAGCTTGGCGCAGAGCACAGATACGCAGTATTTT
CASSLAQSTDTQYF
>TRBJ2-1|NA|many|TRBV7-2
TGTGCCAGCAGCTTCTCCAGGTACTCCTACAATGAGCAGTTCTTC
CASSFSRYSYNEQFF
>TRBJ1-6|NA|many|TRBV7-9
TGTGCCAGCAGCCCAACCACGGACGGGTCACCCCTCCACTTT
CASSPTTDGSPLHF
>TRBJ2-1|TRBD2|few|TRBV7-8
TGTGCCAGCAGCGAAATAGCGGGGAACTACAATGAGCAGTTCTTC
CASSEIAGNYNEQFF
>TRBJ2-3|NA|many|TRBV20-1
TGCAGTGCTAGGCTGGGGAAGGGGAAGACAGATACGCAGTATTTT
CSARLGKGKTDTQYF
>TRBJ2-7|TRBD1|many|TRBV28
TGTGCCACAGGAGGACAGGGGGCAAGCTACGAGCAGTACTTC
CATGGQGASYEQYF
>TRBJ2-7|NA|many|TRBV19
TGTGCCAGTAGTCTAAAAGGGGACTCCTACGAGCAGTACTTC
CASSLKGDSYEQYF
>TRBJ2-7|NA|many|TRBV9
TGTGCCAGCAGCGGTGGTCCCTCCTACGAGCAGTACTTC
CASSGGPSYEQYF
>TRBJ2-7|NA|many|TRBV27
TGTGCCAGCACTCAACAGGGTTCCTACGAGCAGTACTTC
CASTQQGSYEQYF
>TRBJ1-1|NA|many|TRBV6-1
TGTGCCAGCCGACGTGATTTAATGAACACTGAAGCTTTCTTT
CASRRDLMNTEAFF
>TRBJ1-4|NA|many|TRBV28
TGTGCCAGCAGTTTATGGGTCGGGGGCTATAATGAAAAACTGTTTTTT
CASSLWVGGYNEKLFF
>TRBJ2-7|TRBD1|many|TRBV9
TGTGCCAGCAGCATGATGGGACAGGGGATGAACGAGCAGTACTTC
CASSMMGQGMNEQYF
>TRBJ2-1|TRBD2|NA|TRBV7-6
TGTGCCAGCAGCTTAGAGGGGCTAGCGGGGAAGCAGTTCTTC
CASSLEGLAGKQFF
>TRBJ1-5|NA|many|TRBV9
TGTGCCAGCAGCGTTGACACCTGGCAGCCCCAGCATTTT
CASSVDTWQPQHF
>TRBJ1-5|TRBD1|many|TRBV20-1
TGCAGTGCTTACGAAACAGGGGGTGGCAATCAGCCCCAGCATTTT
CSAYETGGGNQPQHF
>TRBJ2-1|NA|many|TRBV7-3
TGTGCCAGCAGCTTAGGGGATTCCGATGAGCAGTTCTTC
CASSLGDSDEQFF